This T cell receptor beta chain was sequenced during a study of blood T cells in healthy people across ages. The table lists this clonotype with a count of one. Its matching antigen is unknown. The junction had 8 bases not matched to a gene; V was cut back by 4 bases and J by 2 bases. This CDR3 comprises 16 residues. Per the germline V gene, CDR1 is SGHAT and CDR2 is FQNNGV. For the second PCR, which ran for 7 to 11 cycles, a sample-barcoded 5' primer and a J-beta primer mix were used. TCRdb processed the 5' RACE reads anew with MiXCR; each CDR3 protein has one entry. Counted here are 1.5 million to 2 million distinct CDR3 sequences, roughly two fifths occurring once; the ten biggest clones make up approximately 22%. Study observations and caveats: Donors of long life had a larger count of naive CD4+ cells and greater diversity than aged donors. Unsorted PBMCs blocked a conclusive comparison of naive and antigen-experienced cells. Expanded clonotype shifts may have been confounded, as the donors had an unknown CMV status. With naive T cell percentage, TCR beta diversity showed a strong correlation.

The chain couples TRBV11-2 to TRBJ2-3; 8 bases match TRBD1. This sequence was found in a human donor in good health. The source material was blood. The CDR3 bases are TGTGCCAGCAGCTCCGGAGGGGACAGGATCACAGATACGCAGTATTTT. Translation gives CASSSGGDRITDTQYF.